Below, 8 T cell receptor beta chains from the same sample are listed, as sequenced in a study of T cells expressing NK-cell markers. From its re-call of the 5' RACE reads, TCRdb lists each CDR3 protein once, without DNA. Listed are some 120,000 distinct CDR3 sequences; about a fifth falls within the top ten. Sequenced material: blood T cells: a sorted CD56 or NKG2C T cell subset, CD4+ or CD8+ T cells, or bulk PBMC T cells (not recorded which). These receptors all come from a woman aged 18-70 years in good health.

The rearrangement joins TRBV5-1 to TRBJ2-3; the TRBD2 assignment by TCRdb is unverifiable without DNA. This CDR3 region has 16 residues. CDR1 and CDR2 (germline): SGHRS, YFSETQ. The chain's CDR3 is CASSLLGGVGPDTQYF.

This rearrangement joins TRBV18 to TRBJ2-5; without DNA, the TCRdb call of TRBD2 cannot be checked. This CDR3 spans 17 amino acids. Germline V gene data show CDR1 as KGHSH and CDR2 as LQKENI. CDR3 residues: CASSPPLAGEIGETQYF.

The genes are TRBV13 and TRBJ2-1; TCRdb indicates TRBD1, and absent DNA this call remains unverified. The CDR3 runs 13 residues. Germline values: CDR1 PRHDT, CDR2 FYEKMQ (reference sequence). CDR3 residues: CASSSPPSTEQFF.

V usage is TRBV4-3 and J usage is TRBJ2-3. Germline values: CDR1 LGHNA, CDR2 YSLEER. This CDR3 is built from 20 residues. CDR3: CASSQDLGVDTPISTDTQYF.

The chain recombines TRBV3-1 with TRBJ1-1; TCRdb designates TRBD1, a call that cannot be tested without DNA. The germline gives CDR1 LGHDT, CDR2 YNNKEL (reference sequence). The CDR3 totals 14 residues. The CDR3 region is CASSVGQGASEAFF.

V gene TRBV6-4 combines with J gene TRBJ2-5; the D gene TCRdb calls, TRBD1, cannot be checked with no DNA. Germline assignment: CDR1 MRHNA and CDR2 SNTAGT. This CDR3 region has 15 residues. CDR3 sequence: CASSDGTGGQETQYF.

This clonotype is labeled large based on frequency. The chain recombines TRBV4-3 with TRBJ1-1. The CDR3 runs to 13 residues. Germline V gene data show CDR1 as LGHNA and CDR2 as YSLEER. This CDR3 reads CASSQEAEREAFF.

This clonotype is labeled large (0.1 to 1%) based on frequency. This chain uses TRBV20-1 with TRBJ2-7; TCRdb names TRBD1, which stays unverified in the absence of DNA. CDR3 length equals 14 residues. CDR1 and CDR2 from the germline V gene are DFQATT and SNEGSKA (reference sequence). CDR3: CSAREGQGNYEQYF.